The rows below give T cell receptor beta chains drawn from one sample of a study of cytomegalovirus exposure and HLA in healthy donors. Measured with immunoSEQ multiplex PCR; TCRdb has only the in-frame clones, and not every one. Among around 90,000 clones listed, 80% were seen once. Material for sequencing was PBMCs. The receptors stem from a man aged 25-45 years in good health and CMV-seronegative. Both conserved end residues are part of each CDR3. The D gene is left open where the match is weak. Size tells how often a clone was seen (once, few, many) or the class of an expanded clone, and some rows leave it out.

J	V	size	D	CDR3	DNA
TRBJ2-1	TRBV19	.	.	CASSIVVRNEQFF	TGTGCCAGTAGTATAGTCGTCCGCAATGAGCAGTTCTTC
TRBJ1-1	TRBV9	.	.	CASSVQGGTEAFF	TGTGCCAGCAGCGTACAGGGTGGCACTGAAGCTTTCTTT
TRBJ1-2	TRBV21-1	.	.	CASSNTFNRGGYTF	TGTGCCAGCAGCAATACCTTCAACAGGGGTGGCTACACCTTC
TRBJ1-1	TRBV11-2	.	TRBD1	CASSPNRGPTEAFF	TGTGCCAGCAGCCCTAACAGGGGGCCCACTGAAGCTTTCTTT
TRBJ2-7	TRBV25-1	.	.	CASSNGGYEQYF	TGTGCCAGCAGCAACGGAGGCTACGAGCAGTACTTC
TRBJ2-3	TRBV7-9	.	TRBD2	CASSLAPREVTDTQYF	TGTGCCAGCAGCTTAGCCCCTCGGGAGGTCACAGATACGCAGTATTTT
TRBJ2-7	TRBV5-1	.	.	CASRLTKRATYPGAYEQYF	TGCGCCAGCAGACTCACCAAGCGGGCCACTTACCCCGGGGCCTACGAGCAGTACTTC
TRBJ2-2	TRBV19	few	TRBD2	CASHMTSDGELFF	TGTGCCAGCCACATGACTAGCGACGGGGAGCTGTTTTTT
TRBJ1-4	TRBV30	.	TRBD1	CAWGTGAFNEKLFF	TGTGCCTGGGGCACAGGGGCCTTTAATGAAAAACTGTTTTTT
TRBJ2-7	TRBV27	.	.	CASSLVDGRGPYEQYF	TGTGCCAGCAGTTTAGTTGATGGCAGGGGTCCCTACGAGCAGTACTTC
TRBJ1-2	TRBV5-4	.	TRBD1	CASSWVGVGQGGYTF	TGTGCCAGCAGCTGGGTGGGTGTGGGACAGGGTGGCTACACCTTC
TRBJ1-4	TRBV27	.	TRBD1	CASSLITGVDEKLFF	TGTGCCAGCAGCCTCATTACAGGGGTGGATGAAAAACTGTTTTTT
TRBJ2-1	TRBV27	.	.	CASRERTVSYNEQFF	TGTGCCAGCAGGGAGCGGACGGTTTCCTACAATGAGCAGTTCTTC
TRBJ1-4	TRBV4-1	.	TRBD1	CASSQERDSLNEKLFF	TGCGCCAGCAGCCAAGAGAGGGACAGCCTTAATGAAAAACTGTTTTTT
TRBJ2-7	TRBV2	.	.	CASSWGPLQDEQYF	TGTGCCAGCAGTTGGGGCCCCCTTCAAGACGAGCAGTACTTC
TRBJ2-7	TRBV5-1	.	TRBD1	CASSSPSGTGDHEQYF	TGCGCCAGCAGCTCGCCCTCCGGGACAGGGGATCACGAGCAGTACTTC
TRBJ1-1	TRBV29-1	.	.	CSVGPPEGLNTEAFF	TGCAGCGTTGGCCCCCCGGAGGGACTGAACACTGAAGCTTTCTTT
TRBJ2-3	TRBV29-1	.	.	CSQGGGTDTQYF	TGCAGCCAGGGGGGTGGCACAGATACGCAGTATTTT
TRBJ2-7	TRBV12-5	.	.	CARPTGSGYEQYF	TGTGCTAGACCTACAGGGTCGGGTTACGAGCAGTACTTC
TRBJ1-1	TRBV30	.	.	CAWRGEGQLRTEAFF	TGTGCCTGGAGAGGGGAAGGACAGCTACGGACTGAAGCTTTCTTT
TRBJ2-1	TRBV5-1	once	TRBD1	CASSLLPGGDYNEQFF	TGCGCCAGCAGCTTGTTACCAGGGGGAGACTACAATGAGCAGTTCTTC
TRBJ2-5	TRBV4-1	.	TRBD1	CASSQWGQEEETQYF	TGCGCCAGCAGCCAGTGGGGACAGGAGGAAGAGACCCAGTACTTC
TRBJ2-4	TRBV30	.	TRBD1	CAWSVTGKNIQYF	TGTGCCTGGAGTGTGACAGGGAAAAACATTCAGTACTTC
TRBJ2-7	TRBV30	.	.	CAWSVQGTYEQYF	TGTGCCTGGAGTGTCCAGGGGACATACGAGCAGTACTTC
TRBJ1-4	TRBV10-3	.	.	CAIQSQGGEKLFF	TGTGCCATCCAATCCCAGGGAGGCGAAAAACTGTTTTTT
TRBJ2-5	TRBV9	.	.	CASSVLGWSQETQYF	TGTGCCAGCAGCGTGCTCGGTTGGTCCCAAGAGACCCAGTACTTC